One and the same sample provided the 28 T cell receptor beta chains below, sequenced in a study of T cell changes during pregnancy in multiple sclerosis. Method: immunoSEQ multiplex PCR; TCRdb's copy keeps in-frame clones and lacks some. The table has 65,000 to 85,000 clones, roughly nine tenths seen once. The input for sequencing was CD4+ T cells from peripheral blood mononuclear cells, taken before pregnancy. The receptors were gathered from a female donor with multiple sclerosis, enrolled in a pregnancy study.

This clone appeared a single time. This sequence joins TRBV18 and TRBJ1-5; TRBD1 is a possible D gene (6 bases). Germline CDR1 KGHSH, CDR2 LQKENI. V was shortened by 3 bases and J by 5 bases, with 17 bases between the two germline ends. CDR3 size: 16 residues. The CDR3 spells CASSPVSSQGHQPQHF. The CDR3 DNA reads TGTGCCAGCTCACCGGTTAGTTCGCAGGGGCATCAGCCCCAGCATTTT.

The chain uses TRBV5-1 and TRBJ2-1, with TRBD2 identical over 8 bases. This CDR3 is built from 15 residues. The junction had 4 bases not matched to a gene; V was cut back by 2 bases and J by 3 bases. CDR1 is SGHRS, CDR2 YFSETQ, per germline. DNA of the CDR3: TGCGCCAGCAGCTTACTAGCGGAGGTCTACAATGAGCAGTTCTTC. Translated, it gives CASSLLAEVYNEQFF. Using reference TRBV5-1 and TRBJ2-1 for the parts outside the CDR3, the full variable domain is KAGVTQTPRYLIKTRGQQVTLSCSPISGHRSVSWYQQTPGQGLQFLFEYFSETQRNKGNFPGRFSGRQFSNSRSEMNVSTLELGDSALYLCASSLLAEVYNEQFFGPGTRLTVL.

The rearrangement links TRBV7-9 to TRBJ2-7; 7 nucleotides line up with TRBD1. The CDR3 has 13 amino acids. Germline CDR1 and CDR2: SEHNR and FQNEAQ (reference sequence). V lost 2 bases and J lost 7; bases outside the gene matches: 5. In DNA form, the CDR3 reads TGTGCCAGCAGCTTAACAGGGGATGGAGAGCAGTACTTC. It codes for CASSLTGDGEQYF.

The count of this clone is one. This rearrangement joins TRBV30 to TRBJ1-3, with D perhaps TRBD1 (5 bases). CDR3 length equals 15 residues. V lost 5 bases and J 0 bases, leaving 14 bases between the germline ends. CDR1 and CDR2 (germline): GTSNPN, SVGIG (reference sequence). CDR3 bases: TGTGCCTGGTCGTACCGCAGGGTCTCTGGAAACACCATATATTTT. This translates into CAWSYRRVSGNTIYF.

The chain uses TRBV28 and TRBJ1-6; 10 positions agree with TRBD1. Germline CDR1 and CDR2: MDHEN and SYDVKM. This CDR3 region has 15 residues. Trimming at V came to 1 base and at J to 9 bases, leaving 3 bases not matched to a gene. In DNA form, the CDR3 reads TGTGCCAGCAGTTTATCGGACAGGGGGGGTTCACCCCTCCACTTT. Translating gives CASSLSDRGGSPLHF.

CDR3 in amino acids: CASSGRQLNGYTF. DNA for the CDR3: TGTGCCAGCAGTGGGCGGCAGTTGAATGGCTACACCTTC. The rearrangement links TRBV2 to TRBJ1-2; D is undetermined. The CDR3 is 13 amino acids. Germline V gene data show CDR1 as SNHLY and CDR2 as FYNNEI. V was pared by 4 bases and J by 6 bases, with 12 bases between.

The gene calls are TRBV5-1 and TRBJ2-5; D perhaps matches TRBD1 (5 bases). CDR3 length: 13 residues. Looked up from germline, CDR1 is SGHRS and CDR2 is YFSETQ. V was shortened by 7 bases and J by 4 bases, with 14 bases between the two germline ends. This chain's CDR3 is CASYKGFGETQYF. CDR3 in DNA: TGCGCCAGCTATAAGGGGTTCGGAGAGACCCAGTACTTC.

This chain links TRBV27 with TRBJ1-2; D perhaps matches TRBD1 (6 bases). Germline V gene sequence: CDR1 MNHEY, CDR2 SMNVEV (reference sequence). Trimming removed 2 bases from V and 7 bases from J, with 26 bases in between. This CDR3 has 18 residues. CDR3 nucleotides: TGTGCCAGCAGTTTAGCCTTTACCCGGGACACCTCAAGTGGTGGCTACACCTTC. As protein: CASSLAFTRDTSSGGYTF.

V and J are TRBV7-6 and TRBJ2-7, with a possible D match to TRBD1 (6 bases). This CDR3 has 17 residues. Germline V lookup: CDR1 SGHVS, CDR2 FNYEAQ. V lost 4 bases to trimming and J lost 0 bases, with 19 bases between them. The DNA of the CDR3 is TGTGCCAGCAGCTCTATTTTACAGGGAGATCCCTCCTACGAGCAGTACTTC. Encoded protein: CASSSILQGDPSYEQYF.

This rearrangement joins TRBV14 to TRBJ1-6, with 7 bases aligning to TRBD1. The germline gives CDR1 SGHDN, CDR2 FVKESK. This CDR3 is 14 amino acids long. J was trimmed by 7 bases and V by 5 bases; bases with no gene match: 5. The CDR3 spells CASSYRGRNSPLHF. The CDR3 DNA sequence: TGTGCCAGCAGCTATAGGGGGCGGAATTCACCCCTCCACTTT.

The count of this clone is one. The J gene is TRBJ2-2, the V gene TRBV5-1, with TRBD2 identical over 8 bases. CDR3 length: 21 amino acids. Germline values: CDR1 SGHRS, CDR2 YFSETQ. Trimming cost V 1 base and J 0 bases; bases outside gene matches: 17. The CDR3 DNA follows: TGCGCCAGCAGCTTGACGTACCCGGGACTAGGTTCGTACCCGAACACCGGGGAGCTGTTTTTT. Protein sequence: CASSLTYPGLGSYPNTGELFF. The full variable domain, rest sourced from reference TRBV5-1 and TRBJ2-2, is KAGVTQTPRYLIKTRGQQVTLSCSPISGHRSVSWYQQTPGQGLQFLFEYFSETQRNKGNFPGRFSGRQFSNSRSEMNVSTLELGDSALYLCASSLTYPGLGSYPNTGELFFGEGSRLTVL.

The chain employs TRBV5-1 and TRBJ2-5, with a tentative D call TRBD2 (5 bases). CDR3 length: 12 residues. Germline assignment: CDR1 SGHRS and CDR2 YFSETQ. V lost 5 bases to trimming and J lost 4 bases, with 9 bases between them. The CDR3 loop reads CASRRVGETQYF. CDR3 sequence (DNA): TGCGCCAGCAGGAGGGTCGGAGAGACCCAGTACTTC.

The CDR3 loop reads CASSRGQGSPDTEAFF. The CDR3 nucleotides read TGTGCCAGTAGTCGGGGACAGGGAAGTCCGGACACTGAAGCTTTCTTT. V and J are TRBV19 and TRBJ1-1, with TRBD1 identical over 9 bases. V was pared by 5 bases and J by 3 bases, with 10 bases of the junction left unmatched. The CDR3 totals 16 residues. In germline, CDR1 is LNHDA, CDR2 SQIVND (reference sequence).

The chain joins TRBV7-2 to TRBJ2-7; D call uncertain. The length of the CDR3 is 13 residues. Germline lookup yields CDR1 SGHTA and CDR2 FQGNSA. The V end lost 1 base, the J end lost 4 bases, and 8 bases lay between the germline ends. The CDR3 region is CASSLELRYEQYF. The CDR3 DNA is TGTGCCAGCAGCTTAGAACTGCGGTACGAGCAGTACTTC.

V and J are TRBV13 and TRBJ2-1, with 7 bases matching TRBD2. Germline V CDR1 and CDR2: PRHDT, FYEKMQ (reference sequence). V was clipped by 5 bases and J by 8 bases; unmatched bases: 18. The CDR3 runs 17 residues. As DNA, the CDR3 is TGTGCCAGCAGCCCTGGCGCGGGAGACTTAGTGGACCATGAGCAGTTCTTC. Translation: CASSPGAGDLVDHEQFF. The complete variable domain, with remaining parts taken from reference TRBV13 and TRBJ2-1, reads AAGVIQSPRHLIKEKRETATLKCYPIPRHDTVYWYQQGPGQDPQFLISFYEKMQSDKGSIPDRFSAQQFSDYHSELNMSSLELGDSALYFCASSPGAGDLVDHEQFFGPGTRLTVL.

The rearrangement joins TRBV5-3 to TRBJ2-7; TRBD1 might be the D (5 bases). Being an ORF, TRBV5-3 has a function that is uncertain. V lost 0 bases to trimming and J lost 6 bases, with 13 bases between them. This CDR3 is 14 amino acids long. The DNA of the CDR3 is TGTGCCAGAAGCTTGGCGGCAGGGTGGGTCGAGCAGTACTTC. Its translation: CARSLAAGWVEQYF.

The CDR3 is CAISDRNGTAKRAKNIQYF. CDR3 nucleotides: TGTGCCATCAGTGATAGAAACGGGACAGCCAAAAGGGCCAAAAACATTCAGTACTTC. The gene calls are TRBV10-3 and TRBJ2-4; 7 bases align to TRBD1. V lost 3 bases, J lost 1 base, and 15 bases stayed unmatched. This CDR3 spans 19 amino acids. Per germline, CDR1 ENHRY and CDR2 SYGVKD.

The chain is built from TRBV11-3 and TRBJ2-4, with 7 bases matching TRBD1. The germline V gene encodes CDR1 SGHNT and CDR2 YENEEA. The CDR3 runs 18 residues. V lost 0 bases, J lost 3 bases, and 11 bases stayed unmatched. The CDR3 region is CASSLEPLAGTDKNIQYF. The DNA of the CDR3 is TGTGCCAGCAGCTTAGAACCCCTTGCCGGGACAGACAAAAACATTCAGTACTTC.

J is TRBJ1-1 and V is TRBV5-1; 9 nucleotides align to TRBD1. J gave up 3 bases and V 2 bases, and 5 bases lay outside the gene matches. The CDR3 extends over 15 amino acids. The germline V gene encodes CDR1 SGHRS and CDR2 YFSETQ. The CDR3 region has the DNA TGCGCCAGCAGCTTACGACAGGGGGGGGACACTGAAGCTTTCTTT. Amino acid sequence: CASSLRQGGDTEAFF.

The chain employs TRBV28 and TRBJ2-3, with D possibly matching TRBD2 (5 bases). Germline V gene sequence: CDR1 MDHEN, CDR2 SYDVKM. This CDR3 contains 15 residues. Trimming removed 1 base from V and 4 bases from J, with 12 bases in between. CDR3 loop: CASSLLGGGPDTQYF. DNA for the CDR3: TGTGCCAGCAGTTTATTGGGTGGAGGTCCAGATACGCAGTATTTT.

This chain connects TRBV11-2 to TRBJ2-7; D unresolved. CDR1 is SGHAT, CDR2 FQNNGV, per germline. V was trimmed by 0 bases and J by 4 bases, leaving 4 bases between them. The CDR3 loop spans 12 amino acids. The DNA of the CDR3 is TGTGCCAGCAGCTTAGAACAGTACGAGCAGTACTTC. Protein product: CASSLEQYEQYF.

This chain joins TRBV19 and TRBJ2-2, with D perhaps matching TRBD1 (6 bases). This CDR3 is 15 amino acids long. Trimming pared 8 bases from V and 4 bases from J, leaving 17 bases between. Germline loops: CDR1 LNHDA, CDR2 SQIVND (reference sequence). The CDR3 region is CASWNTGRSTGELFF. The CDR3 bases are TGTGCCAGTTGGAACACAGGGCGGTCCACCGGGGAGCTGTTTTTT.

The gene calls are TRBV6-5 and TRBJ2-1, with 10 bases identical to TRBD2. Germline V lookup: CDR1 MNHEY, CDR2 SVGAGI. The J segment lost 7 bases and the V segment lost 4 bases, leaving 7 bases of the junction unmatched. The CDR3 consists of 15 residues. This chain's CDR3 is CASSWGLANQNEQFF. The CDR3 bases are TGTGCCAGCAGTTGGGGACTAGCGAACCAAAATGAGCAGTTCTTC.

The V and J genes are TRBV5-1 and TRBJ2-2; 8 nucleotides align to TRBD1. Germline V gene lookup returns CDR1 SGHRS and CDR2 YFSETQ. With 5 bases clipped from V and 4 bases from J, the junction kept 4 bases outside the gene matches. The CDR3 is 14 residues long. CDR3 loop: CASRLDRATGELFF. Here the CDR3 DNA reads TGCGCCAGCAGGCTGGACAGGGCCACCGGGGAGCTGTTTTTT.

CDR3 coding DNA: TGTGCCAGCAGTTCCCGACGGACAGGGAAAAATGAGCAGTTCTTC. Its protein product is CASSSRRTGKNEQFF. The chain joins TRBV27 to TRBJ2-1; 8 bases fit TRBD1. CDR3 size: 15 residues. With V trimmed by 4 bases and J by 7 bases, 9 bases remained unmatched. Germline CDR1 MNHEY, CDR2 SMNVEV (reference sequence).

J is TRBJ1-3 and V is TRBV11-2, with TRBD1 matching over 7 bases. This CDR3 comprises 16 residues. The trim removed 5 bases at V and 5 bases at J, leaving 12 bases unmatched. Germline V lookup: CDR1 SGHAT, CDR2 FQNNGV. For the CDR3, the DNA is TGTGCCAGCAGCACGACAGGGAAGGGTTGGAGAAACACCATATATTTT. Protein sequence: CASSTTGKGWRNTIYF.

This clone occurred once. This rearrangement joins TRBV5-6 to TRBJ2-7; 7 nucleotides agree with TRBD1. The V gene's germline CDR1 is SGHDT and CDR2 YYEEEE. V lost 4 bases to trimming and J lost 2 bases; unmatched junction nucleotides: 6. The CDR3 runs to 14 residues. The CDR3 spells CASSPPGQPYEQYF. The CDR3, as DNA: TGTGCCAGCAGCCCTCCGGGACAGCCCTACGAGCAGTACTTC.

The chain recombines TRBV28 with TRBJ1-5; D remains ambiguous. Trimming pared 4 bases from V and 4 bases from J, leaving 14 bases between. The CDR3 covers 15 residues. Germline V gene lookup returns CDR1 MDHEN and CDR2 SYDVKM. The CDR3 DNA follows: TGTGCCAGCAGTTCTGGAGGGAGAGGGAATCAGCCCCAGCATTTT. It yields the protein CASSSGGRGNQPQHF.